This T cell receptor (beta chain) is from a study of metastatic and nonmetastatic thyroid tumors. TCRdb re-called the PCR reads with MiXCR. The sample lists over 6,500 clones, about 29% occurring once. Patients were all untreated before their thyroid surgery. The CDR3 loop spans 12 amino acids. Trimming left V 5 bases short and J 6 bases short, with 10 bases between. The germline CDR1 and CDR2 sequences are KGHDR and SFDVKD. The sequenced material came from tumor tissue. The J gene is TRBJ2-7, the V gene TRBV24-1; no clear D. The sequence was collected from a female donor with papillary thyroid cancer or a benign thyroid nodule (not recorded which). Some clones in this sample may be carry-over from other donors' samples. CDR3 nucleotides: TGTGCCACCAGTGGTGCGACGTTCGAGCAGTACTTC. Its translation: CATSGATFEQYF.